These T cell receptor beta chains were read from a single sample in a study of T cell responses to AZD1222 COVID-19 vaccine. The repertoire was sequenced with immunoSEQ multiplex PCR; TCRdb's copy has only in-frame clones and lacks some. The table records 110,000 to 150,000 clones, around 89% of them present only once. The source material was peripheral blood, sampled on day 0 of AZD1222 vaccination. The receptors were sampled from an adult in good health. CDR3s include the opening cysteine and the closing phenylalanine or tryptophan. The D gene is left open where the match is weak. A row's size may be missing; if present it is once, few, many or a size class.

J,D,size,V,DNA,CDR3
TRBJ1-1,.,once,TRBV10-1,TGCGCCAGCAGTGACAGCATGAACACTGAAGCTTTCTTT,CASSDSMNTEAFF
TRBJ2-7,.,.,TRBV6-5,TGTGCCACCAGGGGTTCCTACGAGCAGTACTTC,CATRGSYEQYF
TRBJ1-4,.,once,TRBV6-6,TGTGCCAGCAGACGACTCAGCGGAGGTGGTCGGGTAAATGAAAAACTGTTTTTT,CASRRLSGGGRVNEKLFF
TRBJ2-5,.,.,TRBV21-1,TGTGCCAGCAGCAAGGGGTGTAAGGAGACCCAGTACTTC,CASSKGCKETQYF
TRBJ2-7,TRBD2,.,TRBV6-5,TGTGCCAGCAGCTCCTTTCTAGCGGGGGATTACGAGCAGTACTTC,CASSSFLAGDYEQYF
TRBJ1-6,.,few,TRBV28,TGTGCCAGCACCCGGGACGGCTCCTATAATTCACCCCTCCACTTT,CASTRDGSYNSPLHF
TRBJ1-5,.,.,TRBV12-3/TRBV12-4,TGTGCCAGCAGCGGACCGCAAATTCAGCCCCAGCATTTT,CASSGPQIQPQHF
TRBJ2-7,TRBD1,.,TRBV12-3/TRBV12-4,TGTGCCAGCAGTCTGGGACAGCCCTACGAGCAGTACTTC,CASSLGQPYEQYF
TRBJ2-3,TRBD2,.,TRBV6-2/TRBV6-3,TGTGCCAGCAGTGGACAAAGGGAGCGGGATCCGACAGATACGCAGTATTTT,CASSGQRERDPTDTQYF
TRBJ1-1,TRBD1,.,TRBV4-1,TGCGCCAGCAGCCTCGCAGGGGGGCAGGGCGTGACTGAAGCTTTCTTT,CASSLAGGQGVTEAFF
TRBJ2-5,.,.,TRBV6-5,TGTGCCAGCAGCTATGGGGCAGGGCTAGAGACCCAGTACTTC,CASSYGAGLETQYF
TRBJ2-3,TRBD2,.,TRBV18,TGTGCCAGCTCACGACAGGGCCCACTACTAGCGGGGGCGACTCTAAGCACAGATACGCAGTATTTT,CASSRQGPLLAGATLSTDTQYF
TRBJ2-7,TRBD1,.,TRBV18,TGTGCCAGCTCACCATCGGGACAGGGGAGCGGCGAGCAGTACTTC,CASSPSGQGSGEQYF
TRBJ2-7,.,.,TRBV6-5,TGTGCCAGCAGTTACCTAGCAGGTTACCCCTACGAGCAGTACTTC,CASSYLAGYPYEQYF
TRBJ2-2,TRBD2,.,TRBV6-5,TGTGCCAGCAGTTACGTGACTAGCGGGAGTATCGGGGAGCTGTTTTTT,CASSYVTSGSIGELFF
TRBJ1-2,TRBD1,.,TRBV5-1,TGCGCCAGCAGCCCCGGACAGGGGGCTAACTATGGCTACACCTTC,CASSPGQGANYGYTF
TRBJ2-3,TRBD2,.,TRBV24-1,TGTGCCACCAGTGATCCGGGGGGGAGCACATATACGCAGTATTTT,CATSDPGGSTYTQYF
TRBJ1-1,.,.,TRBV5-6,TGTGCCAGCAGCTGGACAGTGAACACTGAAGCTTTCTTT,CASSWTVNTEAFF
TRBJ1-5,TRBD1,few,TRBV2,TGTGCCAGCAGGGCCCACAGGGGGCCGGGCAATCAGCCCCAGCATTTT,CASRAHRGPGNQPQHF
TRBJ2-5,TRBD1,once,TRBV5-5,TGTGCCAGCAGCCCCGGCGATCAGGGGGCTCAGACCCAGTACTTC,CASSPGDQGAQTQYF
TRBJ1-6,.,.,TRBV18,TGTGCCAGCTCACCATCCGGGCCGCCTAATTCGCCCCTCCACTTT,CASSPSGPPNSPLHF
TRBJ2-3,.,.,TRBV9,TGTGCCAGCAGCGTCCGAGGGGACCGCACAGATACGCAGTATTTT,CASSVRGDRTDTQYF
TRBJ1-2,.,.,TRBV2,TGTGCCAGCAGTGAGAGCTCCCCTAACTATGGCTACACCTTC,CASSESSPNYGYTF
TRBJ2-3,TRBD1,.,TRBV2,TGTGCCAGCAGTGATCTGACAGGGCGGAAGGCAGATACGCAGTATTTT,CASSDLTGRKADTQYF
TRBJ1-1,.,.,TRBV5-1,TGCGCCAGCAGTTCTGGCCCGACAGTATCGAGGGGCACTGAAGCTTTCTTT,CASSSGPTVSRGTEAFF
TRBJ1-6,.,.,TRBV7-6,TGTGCCAGCAGCCTGAACCCGGGACAAAAAAATTCACCCCTCCACTTT,CASSLNPGQKNSPLHF
TRBJ2-3,.,.,TRBV30,TGTGCCTGGGGGGGCCCCCCTCAGCGGAGAACCACAGATACGCAGTATTTT,CAWGGPPQRRTTDTQYF
TRBJ2-7,TRBD1,once,TRBV7-9,TGTGCCAGCAGCCCCACCGGACAGGGAGTTCACGAGCAGTACTTC,CASSPTGQGVHEQYF
TRBJ2-7,.,.,TRBV7-9,TGTGCCAGCAGCAAAGGACAAGGTAGCGAGCAGTACTTC,CASSKGQGSEQYF
TRBJ2-1,.,.,TRBV3-1/TRBV3-2,TGTGCCAGCAGCCAACTAGGCAATGAGCAGTTCTTC,CASSQLGNEQFF
TRBJ1-2,.,.,TRBV11-3,TGTGCCGGCATTCCCAAGGGCTACACCTTC,CAGIPKGYTF
TRBJ2-3,TRBD2,.,TRBV6-6,TGTGCCAGCATTCTACTAGCGGGAGATACGCAGTATTTT,CASILLAGDTQYF
TRBJ1-1,.,.,TRBV6-5,TGTGCCAGCAGTTACTCTCGACGGAACACTGAAGCTTTCTTT,CASSYSRRNTEAFF
TRBJ1-1,.,once,TRBV18,TGTGCCAGCTCACCAGCCCAGAACACTGAAGCTTTCTTT,CASSPAQNTEAFF
TRBJ1-1,.,.,TRBV15,TGTGCCACCAGCAATCCGCCAGGGAACCTAAACACTGAAGCTTTCTTT,CATSNPPGNLNTEAFF
TRBJ1-5,.,.,TRBV19,TGTGCCAGTAGTACCATCCTCCGGGCCTTCAATCAGCCCCAGCATTTT,CASSTILRAFNQPQHF
TRBJ2-7,.,once,TRBV28,TGTGCCAGCAGTTTCAGACAGGACAGCTCCTACGAGCAGTACTTC,CASSFRQDSSYEQYF
TRBJ1-5,TRBD1,.,TRBV12-5,TGTGCTAGTGGTTTGGGTTTGCAGGGGGCGGTCAATCAGCCCCAGCATTTT,CASGLGLQGAVNQPQHF
TRBJ2-3,.,.,TRBV12-3/TRBV12-4,TGTGCCAGCAGTAGGGCCACTACGCAGTATTTT,CASSRATTQYF
TRBJ1-5,TRBD1,.,TRBV6-5,TGTGCCAGCAGTTACTCTGGAGGGGGCCAGCAGCCCCAGCATTTT,CASSYSGGGQQPQHF
TRBJ2-7,TRBD1,once,TRBV18,TGTGCCAGCTCACCAGTGGGACAGGAAACCTACGAGCAGTACTTC,CASSPVGQETYEQYF
TRBJ1-6,TRBD1,.,TRBV9,TGTGCCAGCAGCGTAGCACAGGGGAATTCACCCCTCCACTTT,CASSVAQGNSPLHF
TRBJ1-2,.,.,TRBV7-2,TGTGCCAGCAGCTTAGAAGGGAGGGCCTATGGCTACACCTTC,CASSLEGRAYGYTF
TRBJ2-7,TRBD1,.,TRBV19,TGTGCCAGTAGCGCCCAGGGACAGGGATACGAGCAGTACTTC,CASSAQGQGYEQYF
TRBJ2-1,.,.,TRBV7-3,TGTGCCAGCAGCCCGGACAGTTCAAGGAATGAGCAGTTCTTC,CASSPDSSRNEQFF
TRBJ1-1,.,.,TRBV6-5,TGTGCCAGCAGGTCAGGGGACCTGAACACTGAAGCTTTCTTT,CASRSGDLNTEAFF
TRBJ1-2,.,.,TRBV9,TGTGCCAGCAGCGTAGCTTTAGCCGACTATGGCTACACCTTC,CASSVALADYGYTF
TRBJ2-2,.,.,TRBV27,TGTGCCAGCAGTTTAATAGCGAACACCGGGGAGCTGTTTTTT,CASSLIANTGELFF
TRBJ1-6,.,.,TRBV19,TGTGCCAGTAGTATCGAGGGGAATTCACCCCTCCACTTT,CASSIEGNSPLHF
TRBJ2-7,.,.,TRBV12-2,TGTGCAAGTCGCTTGTCTATCCGGGCAGGGCGCTTC,CASRLSIRAGRF
TRBJ1-3,.,.,TRBV19,TGTGCCAGTATCCCCAACGTCTCTGGAAACACCATATATTTT,CASIPNVSGNTIYF